This passage covers 29 T cell receptor beta chains from one sample sequenced in a study of early T cells in non-severe SARS-CoV-2 infection. MiXCR, run by TCRdb on the 5' RACE reads, gives a single entry per CDR3 protein. The repertoire holds about 22,000 distinct CDR3 sequences, with 4% as singletons. Sequencing was done on a sample of whole blood. Receptor source: an adult who was a healthcare worker with PCR-confirmed SARS-CoV-2 infection or an uninfected control (not recorded which).

This clonotype showed up just a few times. V and J are TRBV2 and TRBJ1-4, with D unresolved. The CDR3 is 12 residues long. Germline CDR1 SNHLY, CDR2 FYNNEI. Between the trimmed V and J ends, which lost 4 bases and 12 bases, there was a span of 12 bases. CDR3 DNA sequence: TGTGCCAGCAGTGGATACGGAAGGGAACTGTTTTTT. Amino acids: CASSGYGRELFF.

This clonotype was counted between two and nine times. This chain joins TRBV30 and TRBJ2-4, with D tentatively TRBD1 (5 bases). V shed 1 base and J shed 3 bases, with 7 bases lying between them. Germline V gives CDR1 GTSNPN, CDR2 SVGIG (reference sequence). The CDR3 length is 13 residues. CDR3 region: CAWSGGGKNIQYF. DNA of the CDR3: TGTGCCTGGAGTGGGGGCGGCAAAAACATTCAGTACTTC.

The sample holds many counts of this clonotype. The chain employs TRBV12-3 or TRBV12-4 and TRBJ2-7; D uncertain. There are 13 residues in the CDR3. Trimming removed 1 base from V and 0 bases from J, with 4 bases in between. The CDR3 region is CASSLGPSYEQYF. DNA of the CDR3: TGTGCCAGCAGTTTAGGGCCCTCCTACGAGCAGTACTTC.

This clonotype was observed many times. The chain employs TRBV7-2 and TRBJ2-7; TRBD2 matches at 9 bases. V shed 5 bases, J shed 3 bases, and the junction held 8 bases outside the gene matches. This CDR3 spans 15 amino acids. Germline values: CDR1 SGHTA, CDR2 FQGNSA. The CDR3 bases are TGTGCCAGCAGCCCTAGCGGGGTGATTAACTACGAGCAGTACTTC. As protein: CASSPSGVINYEQYF.

The CDR3 spells CASSPVAGANVLTF. CDR3 nucleotides: TGTGCCAGCAGCCCAGTTGCTGGGGCCAACGTCCTGACTTTC. The gene calls are TRBV3-1 and TRBJ2-6, with D hard to call. Germline-derived CDR1 and CDR2 are LGHDT and YNNKEL (reference sequence). V was trimmed by 4 bases and J by 2 bases, leaving 6 bases between them. The CDR3 covers 14 residues.

This clonotype appeared a few times. The chain links TRBV5-1 to TRBJ1-6, with 7 positions matching TRBD1. Germline lookup yields CDR1 SGHRS and CDR2 YFSETQ. The CDR3 extends over 15 amino acids. V shed 4 bases, J shed 6 bases, and the junction held 7 bases outside the gene matches. In DNA form, the CDR3 reads TGCGCCAGCAGCCCAATGGGACAGATTAATTCACCCCTCCACTTT. Amino acid sequence: CASSPMGQINSPLHF.

In this sample, this clonotype turned up a few times. V and J are TRBV27 and TRBJ2-3; 7 bases are a match to TRBD2. The V and J ends lost 4 bases and 1 base, in that order; junction bases with no gene match: 8. There are 16 residues in the CDR3. Per germline, CDR1 MNHEY and CDR2 SMNVEV (reference sequence). CDR3 in DNA: TGTGCCAGCAGTTACGCACTGGCGGGGGGCACAGATACGCAGTATTTT. It is translated as CASSYALAGGTDTQYF.

This clonotype has more than one count but fewer than ten. The V call is TRBV29-1, the J call TRBJ2-7; D not certain. The germline V and J ends were trimmed by 6 bases and 3 bases, with 9 bases remaining between them. This CDR3 has 11 amino acids. CDR1 and CDR2 from the germline V gene are SQVTM and ANQGSEA. CDR3 amino acids: CSVWTIYEQYF. The CDR3 DNA follows: TGCAGCGTCTGGACGATCTACGAGCAGTACTTC.

This rearrangement joins TRBV2 to TRBJ1-1; no reliable D call. V was trimmed by 11 bases and J by 3 bases, leaving 10 bases between them. This CDR3 contains 11 residues. From germline, CDR1 is SNHLY and CDR2 FYNNEI. CDR3 in amino acids: CAVTGHTEAFF. Here the CDR3 DNA reads TGTGCCGTGACCGGCCACACTGAAGCTTTCTTT. Drawing the rest from reference TRBV2 and TRBJ1-1, the complete variable domain is EPEVTQTPSHQVTQMGQEVILRCVPISNHLYFYWYRQILGQKVEFLVSFYNNEISEKSEIFDDQFSVERPDGSNFTLKIRSTKLEDSAMYFCAVTGHTEAFFGQGTRLTVV.

The sample holds many counts of this clonotype. The chain recombines TRBV12-3 or TRBV12-4 with TRBJ1-6; unclear D gene. The CDR3 extends over 16 amino acids. With 5 bases removed from V and 0 bases from J, the gap between germline ends came to 11 bases. The CDR3 here is CASSGPASSYNSPLHF. The CDR3 nucleotides are TGTGCCAGCAGTGGTCCGGCGAGCTCCTATAATTCACCCCTCCACTTT.

This clonotype was picked up many times. The chain is built from TRBV5-1 and TRBJ2-1, with TRBD1 matching 7 bases. The CDR3 runs to 14 residues. Trimming took 4 bases from V and 5 from J; bases not matched to a gene: 6. Germline V gives CDR1 SGHRS, CDR2 YFSETQ. The CDR3 coding sequence is TGCGCCAGCAGCCTCCCGGGACAGAACAATGAGCAGTTCTTC. It specifies CASSLPGQNNEQFF.

The rearrangement links TRBV30 to TRBJ2-1; D ambiguous. The V and J ends lost 0 bases and 7 bases respectively, with 7 bases between them. Looked up from germline, CDR1 is GTSNPN and CDR2 is SVGIG (reference sequence). The CDR3 spans 12 residues. Written as DNA, the CDR3 is TGTGCCTGGAGTGTTGCGGTAAATGAGCAGTTCTTC. Translating gives CAWSVAVNEQFF.

This clonotype was seen only a few times. The gene calls are TRBV27 and TRBJ2-1; 8 nucleotides align to TRBD1. This CDR3 comprises 16 residues. The junction had 14 bases not matched to a gene; V was cut back by 5 bases and J by 8 bases. Germline loops: CDR1 MNHEY, CDR2 SMNVEV (reference sequence). CDR3 in DNA: TGTGCCAGCAGTCCCCTGACAGGGGCATTGCGCTATGAGCAGTTCTTC. This translates into CASSPLTGALRYEQFF.

This clonotype was seen repeatedly, ten times or more. V usage is TRBV2 and J usage is TRBJ2-3; 9 bases match TRBD1. The CDR3 is 15 amino acids. The germline CDR1 and CDR2 sequences are SNHLY and FYNNEI. V lost 4 bases and J lost 6; bases outside the gene matches: 8. The CDR3 bases are TGTGCCAGCAGTGTCACAGGGGGCTTAGTTGATACGCAGTATTTT. Translated, it gives CASSVTGGLVDTQYF. The full variable domain, its missing parts supplied by reference TRBV2 and TRBJ2-3, is EPEVTQTPSHQVTQMGQEVILRCVPISNHLYFYWYRQILGQKVEFLVSFYNNEISEKSEIFDDQFSVERPDGSNFTLKIRSTKLEDSAMYFCASSVTGGLVDTQYFGPGTRLTVL.

This clonotype ranks as medium-sized. This sequence joins TRBV12-3 or TRBV12-4 and TRBJ2-7; D might be TRBD1 or TRBD2, each matching 5 bases. The CDR3 length is 14 residues. V lost 4 bases and J lost 6, with 16 bases in between. The CDR3 loop reads CASSSRGSLIEQYF. CDR3 DNA: TGTGCCAGCAGTTCGAGGGGCTCCCTCATCGAGCAGTACTTC.

This clonotype has ten or more counts. The rearrangement uses TRBV13 and TRBJ2-2, with D possibly matching TRBD1 (5 bases). The CDR3 has 15 residues. The ends were cut back, 1 base at V and 1 base at J, with 7 bases in the middle. The germline gives CDR1 PRHDT, CDR2 FYEKMQ (reference sequence). Here the CDR3 DNA reads TGTGCCAGCAGCTTAGTAAGGGGGAACACCGGGGAGCTGTTTTTT. Its translation is CASSLVRGNTGELFF. Variable domain in full (rest from reference TRBV13 and TRBJ2-2): AAGVIQSPRHLIKEKRETATLKCYPIPRHDTVYWYQQGPGQDPQFLISFYEKMQSDKGSIPDRFSAQQFSDYHSELNMSSLELGDSALYFCASSLVRGNTGELFFGEGSRLTVL.

In its sample, this clonotype was seen a few times. The chain joins TRBV6-1 to TRBJ2-1; D is undetermined. Trimming shortened V by 0 bases and J by 4 bases, and 7 bases separated the two germline ends. CDR3 length equals 14 residues. In germline, CDR1 is MNHNS, CDR2 SASEGT. As DNA, the CDR3 is TGTGCCAGCAGTGAAGCCGGCAGGTACAATGAGCAGTTCTTC. Protein: CASSEAGRYNEQFF.

The chain employs TRBV29-1 and TRBJ2-4; a weak D match, TRBD2 (5 bases). From germline, CDR1 is SQVTM and CDR2 ANQGSEA. V was trimmed by 4 bases and J by 10 bases, leaving 11 bases between them. CDR3 size: 11 residues. The CDR3 region has the DNA TGCAGCGTTGGACACGGGGAGATTCAGTACTTC. This codes for CSVGHGEIQYF.

In its sample, this clonotype was seen a few times. The V gene is TRBV30, the J gene TRBJ2-7; 8 positions match TRBD1. CDR1 is GTSNPN, CDR2 SVGIG, per germline (reference sequence). With 4 bases clipped from V and 2 bases from J, the junction kept 7 bases outside the gene matches. This CDR3 is built from 14 residues. The CDR3, as DNA: TGTGCCTGGACCCTCGGGGGACAGGCCTACGAGCAGTACTTC. Encoded protein: CAWTLGGQAYEQYF.

There are many counts of this clonotype. The chain uses TRBV10-2 and TRBJ1-5; D unclear. V shed 0 bases and J shed 5 bases, with 5 bases lying between them. Germline-derived CDR1 and CDR2 are WSHSY and SAAADI. The CDR3 has 13 amino acids. CDR3 region: CASSESEHQPQHF. The CDR3 nucleotides read TGCGCCAGCAGTGAGTCGGAACATCAGCCCCAGCATTTT.

This clonotype was seen a handful of times. V is TRBV11-2 and J is TRBJ2-5; no reliable D call. The CDR3 is 15 residues long. CDR1 is SGHAT, CDR2 FQNNGV, per germline. V lost 3 bases and J 2 bases, leaving 13 bases between the germline ends. CDR3 amino acids: CASSFWAAQQETQYF. The CDR3 nucleotides read TGTGCCAGCAGCTTTTGGGCAGCACAACAAGAGACCCAGTACTTC.

The V call is TRBV6-5, the J call TRBJ2-2, with 8 bases matching TRBD1. The germline gives CDR1 MNHEY, CDR2 SVGAGI. The CDR3 contains 13 residues. V lost 7 bases to trimming and J lost 6 bases; unmatched junction nucleotides: 4. Written as DNA, the CDR3 is TGTGCCAGCACCCAGGGGGCTCCCGGGGAGCTGTTTTTT. It yields the protein CASTQGAPGELFF.

This clonotype was seen ten or more times. The chain joins TRBV20-1 to TRBJ2-1, with 10 positions matching TRBD2. Germline CDR1 DFQATT, CDR2 SNEGSKA (reference sequence). The length of the CDR3 is 15 residues. J was trimmed by 4 bases and V by 6 bases; bases with no gene match: 9. This CDR3 reads CSAQRGGRRYNEQFF. The CDR3 DNA reads as TGCAGTGCCCAGCGGGGGGGCCGTAGGTACAATGAGCAGTTCTTC.

The genes are TRBV6-5 and TRBJ2-5; possible D gene TRBD2, 5 bases. The CDR3 is 13 amino acids. V was pared by 6 bases and J by 5 bases, with 13 bases between. Germline CDR1 MNHEY, CDR2 SVGAGI. CDR3 coding DNA: TGTGCCAGCAGATCCGGAGGCTTGGAGACCCAGTACTTC. It translates to CASRSGGLETQYF.

This clonotype has ten or more counts. The rearrangement joins TRBV6-2 or TRBV6-3 to TRBJ2-3; unclear D gene. The germline V gene has CDR1 MNHEY and CDR2 SVGEGT. V gave up 4 bases and J gave up 3 bases, with 2 bases separating them. The CDR3 totals 11 residues. For the CDR3, the DNA is TGTGCCAGCAGTTCTACAGATACGCAGTATTTT. Amino acid sequence: CASSSTDTQYF.

On this clonotype: Since a much larger clone is just one base distant, this may be a read error. The conserved final phenylalanine or tryptophan is absent from the CDR3, which likely points to a read error. Here the CDR3 reads CASSPGGGWNTEAFY. CDR3 nucleotide sequence: TGTGCCAGCAGCCCGGGGGGAGGGTGGAACACTGAAGCTTTCTAT. The chain recombines TRBV11-2 with TRBJ1-1, with D possibly TRBD1 on 5 matching bases. Deletions cut 5 bases from V and 1 base from J, with 14 bases between. There are 15 residues in the CDR3. Per the germline V gene, CDR1 is SGHAT and CDR2 is FQNNGV.

This clonotype has at least ten counts. J is TRBJ2-7 and V is TRBV20-1; D is unresolved. The V gene lost 4 bases and the J gene lost 3 bases, with 16 bases spanning the gap. The CDR3 runs to 14 residues. Germline V gene sequence: CDR1 DFQATT, CDR2 SNEGSKA (reference sequence). CDR3 sequence: CSAKSQRHYYEQYF. As DNA, the CDR3 is TGCAGTGCTAAGAGCCAGCGCCATTACTACGAGCAGTACTTC.

This sequence joins TRBV12-3 or TRBV12-4 and TRBJ2-5; TRBD2 matches 8 bases. CDR3 size: 15 residues. V lost 3 bases, J lost 11 bases, and 14 bases stayed unmatched. The CDR3 sequence: CASSFSGGPPLAQYF. The DNA of the CDR3 is TGTGCCAGCAGTTTCTCGGGGGGGCCCCCGTTAGCGCAGTACTTC.

This clonotype was seen at least ten times. The rearrangement joins TRBV20-1 to TRBJ2-7, with 10 bases lining up with TRBD2. The V and J ends lost 0 bases and 0 bases, in that order; junction bases with no gene match: 8. The CDR3 loop spans 17 amino acids. Germline V gene data show CDR1 as DFQATT and CDR2 as SNEGSKA (reference sequence). The CDR3 sequence is CSARDRASGGLSYEQYF. CDR3 nucleotide sequence: TGCAGTGCTAGAGATCGGGCTAGCGGGGGCCTCTCCTACGAGCAGTACTTC.